This T cell receptor beta chain was captured in a study of shared clonotypes between healthy human individuals (dated by TCRdb to the early 2020s). A note on the overall study: A few men and a couple of women, aged 18 to 49 years, made up the cohort. The study deeply sequenced blood TCR repertoires of five healthy adults to estimate repertoire size and the extent of clonotype sharing between individuals. Each donor's leukapheresis produced roughly between roughly 0.85 and 10 billion PBMCs. Different laboratories and diverse techniques were used to prepare libraries and sequence TCR repertoires, to increase sequencing depth and limit assay-specific biases. Study-wide findings and limitations: Because the study included only a small number of donors, the genetic and exposure-history diversity represented was limited. Sampling was restricted to blood, and TCR repertoires in tissues likely differ from the TCR repertoires found in blood. Pairwise subsampling led to the expectation that sequencing depth would affect the degree of clonotype sharing among donors.

Details on this clone: The antigen it recognizes is unknown. No base-level quality is on record; no much larger clone is a single base apart.

There are 16 amino acids in the CDR3, from cysteine to phenylalanine inclusive. Only the CDR3 part of the read is kept: 48 bases, read in frame from the first base. Trimmed from V: 3 bases; trimmed from J: 9 bases; junction bases lacking a gene match: 11. Reading the germline V gene gives CDR1 MRHNA and CDR2 SNTAGT. Healthy HIV-negative adults with no recently reported acute infections or vaccinations were included as donors. All donors were Caucasian adults living in Nashville, Tennessee, USA. In the unsorted samples, roughly 90 million PBMCs were counted, and genomic DNA was extracted using the QIAamp DNA Blood Mini kit. Blood was collected by leukapheresis, and PBMCs were isolated by Ficoll-Histopaque density gradient centrifugation and then cryopreserved in liquid nitrogen vapor phase. Using the deep immunoSEQ assay, TCR CDR3 regions were amplified from genomic DNA by multiplex PCR. For each cell subset, the extracted genomic DNA was distributed evenly across all wells of several immunoSEQ 96-well plates, and each plate served as one replicate. For unsorted PBMC, each replicate PCR was loaded with roughly 330 ng genomic DNA, equivalent to about 30,000 T cell genomes. Unsorted PBMC genomic DNA was sequenced across ten immunoSEQ deep assay plates. The purified libraries were quantified using a Qubit 3.0 fluorometer, sized with a Bioanalyzer 2100, and then quantified again using the KAPA Library Quantification kit. Every immunoSEQ 96-well plate was sequenced on a dedicated single-read 150-cycle Illumina NextSeq 550 flow cell. Per the authors' processing: Because the immunoSEQ output held only junctional sequences and lacked quality scores, the filtering could not match the filtering applied to full-length reads. To assign V/J genes and CDR3, sequences were annotated against IMGT germline references using PyIR, a Python wrapper for IgBLAST v1.9. Reads were removed for weak V/J assignments (E-value above 1e-6), missing CDR3, stop codons, out-of-frame junctions, or ambiguous translated residues. A V3J clonotype was defined by an identical inferred V gene, J gene, and CDR3 amino acid sequence. Percentage overlap between repertoires was computed as shared unique clonotypes divided by the size of the smaller repertoire. Three approaches were used to assess repertoire richness: RTK rarefaction, the Chao1 estimator, and Recon v2.1 estimates of unobserved clonotypes. TCRdb holds this immuneACCESS table with in-frame rearrangements only. Some clones are missing; in checked studies, unresolved V genes explain under half, and the rest has no known cause. V and J calls plus clone size are reproduced from that table; the DNA served to infer D and trimming. Counted in this sample were approximately 480,000 clones; about 80% of them appeared once. Clones ranked in the top ten supply roughly an eighth of the sample.

The sequence joins TRBV6-4 to TRBJ2-1; 10 junctional bases match TRBD1. This TCR was sampled from a woman in her thirties or forties in good health. Some clones in this sample may be carry-over from other donors' samples. The specimen was PBMCs. The nucleotide sequence reads TGTGCCAGCAGTGAACAGGGGACAGGGGAGAATAGTGAGCAGTTCTTC. Its amino acids are CASSEQGTGENSEQFF.